One sample yielded the 21 T cell receptor beta chains listed below, sequenced in a study of graft-versus-host responses after intestinal transplantation. This table comes from immunoSEQ multiplex PCR, and its TCRdb copy is limited to in-frame clones, with some not included. Of 11,000 to 15,000 clones in the sample, 30% to 35% were seen once. Material: alloreactive CD4+ T cells from a mixed lymphocyte reaction culture, obtained before intestinal transplant. Stated subset: CFSE-low proliferating T cells sorted from roughly six-day pre-transplant mixed lymphocyte reaction (GvH or HvG direction). Receptors originate from a human patient who received an intestinal transplant.

The chain combines TRBV7-8 with TRBJ2-7; 12 bases match TRBD2. The V gene end was trimmed by 5 bases and the J gene end by 2 bases; junction bases not matched to a gene: 1. This CDR3 spans 14 amino acids. CDR1 and CDR2 (germline): SGHVS, FQNEAQ. The CDR3 loop reads CASSRLAGAYEQYF. CDR3 DNA sequence: TGTGCCAGCAGCCGACTAGCGGGAGCCTACGAGCAGTACTTC.

This clone has a handful of counts. The genes are TRBV28 and TRBJ2-3, with a weak D call TRBD1 (6 bases). The V and J ends lost 10 bases and 2 bases respectively, with 16 bases between them. The CDR3 is made up of 14 amino acids. In germline, CDR1 is MDHEN, CDR2 SYDVKM. The CDR3 here is CAITGPLITDTQYF. The CDR3, as DNA: TGTGCCATCACAGGGCCTCTAATCACAGATACGCAGTATTTT.

This chain joins TRBV2 and TRBJ2-3, with D possibly TRBD2 on 6 matching bases. Germline CDR1 SNHLY, CDR2 FYNNEI. The V and J ends lost 6 bases and 3 bases respectively, with 13 bases between them. The CDR3 spans 14 residues. In DNA, the CDR3 is TGTGCCAGCAGCGACGGGAGTAGGACAGATACGCAGTATTTT. Translating it yields CASSDGSRTDTQYF.

The J gene is TRBJ2-5, the V gene TRBV30, with D possibly being TRBD1 or TRBD2 (6 bases each). CDR3 size: 14 residues. V dropped 5 bases and J dropped 3 bases, with 16 bases sitting between them. Per the germline V gene, CDR1 is GTSNPN and CDR2 is SVGIG (reference sequence). CDR3 loop: CAWCRGGPKETQYF. Written as DNA, the CDR3 is TGTGCCTGGTGCAGGGGAGGACCTAAAGAGACCCAGTACTTC.

J is TRBJ2-3 and V is TRBV4-2; 8 positions agree with TRBD2. Trimming at V came to 0 bases and at J to 4 bases, leaving 9 bases not matched to a gene. The CDR3 length is 17 residues. Germline V gene data show CDR1 as LGHNA and CDR2 as YNFKEQ. CDR3 sequence: CASSQDLDTGGPDTQYF. The CDR3 DNA reads TGTGCCAGCAGCCAAGATCTCGATACGGGAGGGCCAGATACGCAGTATTTT.

This rearrangement joins TRBV2 to TRBJ1-2, with a possible D match to TRBD1 (6 bases). The CDR3 covers 14 residues. With 1 base removed from V and 6 bases from J, the gap between germline ends came to 12 bases. Germline lookup yields CDR1 SNHLY and CDR2 FYNNEI. CDR3 bases: TGTGCCAGCAGTGAAGTTGGGGCAGGGGATGGCTACACCTTC. Its translation: CASSEVGAGDGYTF. The whole variable domain, remainder taken from reference TRBV2 and TRBJ1-2, is EPEVTQTPSHQVTQMGQEVILRCVPISNHLYFYWYRQILGQKVEFLVSFYNNEISEKSEIFDDQFSVERPDGSNFTLKIRSTKLEDSAMYFCASSEVGAGDGYTFGSGTRLTVV.

V is TRBV28 and J is TRBJ2-7, with no clear D. The CDR3 sequence is 12 residues long. Germline CDR1 is MDHEN and CDR2 is SYDVKM. Trimming left V 3 bases short and J 2 bases short, with 5 bases between. CDR3 sequence: CASSFVTYEQYF. The CDR3 DNA reads as TGTGCCAGCAGTTTTGTTACCTACGAGCAGTACTTC.

This clone was observed a few times. This chain joins TRBV30 and TRBJ1-3; TRBD1 agrees at 8 bases. Germline CDR1 and CDR2: GTSNPN and SVGIG (reference sequence). This CDR3 has 15 residues. V lost 3 bases and J lost 1; bases outside the gene matches: 5. CDR3 bases: TGTGCCTGGAGCAGGACAGGGCAATCTGGAAACACCATATATTTT. This sequence encodes CAWSRTGQSGNTIYF.

This clone is medium-sized within its sample. The chain employs TRBV5-1 and TRBJ2-7, with 9 bases lining up with TRBD2. V lost 5 bases, J lost 2 bases, and 5 bases stayed unmatched. The CDR3 loop spans 14 amino acids. Germline CDR1 and CDR2: SGHRS and YFSETQ. CDR3 DNA: TGCGCCAGCAGACCGGCTAGCGGGACCTACGAGCAGTACTTC. Protein sequence: CASRPASGTYEQYF.

The J gene is TRBJ2-2, the V gene TRBV27, with D maybe TRBD2 (7 bases). In germline, CDR1 is MNHEY, CDR2 SMNVEV (reference sequence). This CDR3 comprises 15 residues. V lost 7 bases and J lost 7, with 19 bases in between. The CDR3 DNA follows: TGTGCCAGCACCACCTGGAAGGGGGAGGGCGGGGAGCTGTTTTTT. It codes for CASTTWKGEGGELFF.

The V call is TRBV7-2, the J call TRBJ1-2, with D possibly TRBD1 on 6 matching bases. Germline-derived CDR1 and CDR2 are SGHTA and FQGNSA. V gave up 3 bases and J gave up 7 bases, with 18 bases separating them. The CDR3 is 15 residues long. CDR3 bases: TGTGCCAGCAGCTTCGGGGGGCTTGCCCCCCGTGGCTACACCTTC. Protein: CASSFGGLAPRGYTF.

V is TRBV7-4 and J is TRBJ2-3; a weak D match, TRBD1 (5 bases). V was pared by 3 bases and J by 4 bases, with 17 bases between. Germline CDR1 reads SGHVT; CDR2 reads SQSDAQ. The CDR3 has 16 residues. The CDR3 bases are TGTGCCAGCAGCTTTGGGGTTGGGGCTTGGGCAGATACGCAGTATTTT. Translation: CASSFGVGAWADTQYF.

This clone was seen only a few times. The chain recombines TRBV30 with TRBJ2-5, with 9 bases identical to TRBD1. V dropped 1 base and J dropped 0; count of bases not matched to a gene: 3. Germline lookup yields CDR1 GTSNPN and CDR2 SVGIG (reference sequence). This CDR3 comprises 15 residues. CDR3 DNA sequence: TGTGCCTGGAGTGAAAACAGGGGGCACCAAGAGACCCAGTACTTC. This gives the protein CAWSENRGHQETQYF.

This clone was observed a few times. It differs at one base from a far larger clone, so likely a read error. At the DNA level, this CDR3 is encoded by other sequences in the same sample as well. CDR3 region: CASSPRDSDGYTF. The CDR3, as DNA: TGTGCCAGCTCACCCCGTGACAGCGATGGCTACACCTTC. V gene TRBV18 combines with J gene TRBJ1-2; D is possibly TRBD1 (5 bases). The V end lost 3 bases, the J end lost 6 bases, and 11 bases lay between the germline ends. Germline V gene data show CDR1 as KGHSH and CDR2 as LQKENI. This CDR3 region has 13 residues.

This clone has just a few counts. V is TRBV15 and J is TRBJ2-5; the match to TRBD1 covers 9 bases. Germline CDR1 reads LNHNV; CDR2 reads YYDKDF (reference sequence). The CDR3 covers 17 residues. Trimming at V came to 0 bases and at J to 6 bases, leaving 11 bases not matched to a gene. In DNA form, the CDR3 reads TGTGCCACCAGCAGAGAACCAACCGGGACAGGGTTACAGACCCAGTACTTC. The encoded protein is CATSREPTGTGLQTQYF.

The V and J genes are TRBV5-1 and TRBJ1-2; 7 bases fit TRBD1. J lost 5 bases, V lost 4 bases, and 5 bases had no gene match. Per the germline V gene, CDR1 is SGHRS and CDR2 is YFSETQ. The CDR3 sequence is 13 residues long. In DNA form, the CDR3 reads TGCGCCAGCAGCCACAGGGGTTCTTATGGCTACACCTTC. It yields the protein CASSHRGSYGYTF.

This clone has only a few counts. The chain combines TRBV4-2 with TRBJ2-5; TRBD2 agrees at 10 bases. J lost 13 bases, V lost 0 bases, and 23 bases had no gene match. In germline, CDR1 is LGHNA, CDR2 YNFKEQ. There are 19 residues in the CDR3. This chain's CDR3 is CASSQDGGIGLAGVSERYF. The CDR3 DNA reads as TGTGCCAGCAGCCAAGATGGGGGGATCGGGCTAGCGGGAGTAAGCGAGCGGTACTTC.

Only a few counts were recorded for this clone. This chain links TRBV27 with TRBJ2-7; maybe TRBD2 (5 bases). V was trimmed by 3 bases and J by 3 bases, leaving 21 bases between them. This CDR3 contains 17 residues. Germline lookup yields CDR1 MNHEY and CDR2 SMNVEV (reference sequence). The CDR3 here is CASSLGSLRAAHYEQYF. The CDR3 coding sequence is TGTGCCAGCAGTTTGGGGTCTTTGAGGGCTGCCCACTACGAGCAGTACTTC.

The table lists this clone with a few counts. The chain joins TRBV7-3 to TRBJ1-1; D uncertain. The CDR3 covers 13 residues. Trimming shortened V by 3 bases and J by 1 base, and 6 bases separated the two germline ends. Looked up from germline, CDR1 is SGHTA and CDR2 is FQGTGA. CDR3 amino acids: CASSLQENTEAFF. In nucleotides, the CDR3 is TGTGCCAGCAGCTTGCAAGAGAACACTGAAGCTTTCTTT.

The V call is TRBV4-2, the J call TRBJ2-3, with TRBD2 matching over 13 bases. Germline trimming cut 1 base from V and 5 bases from J; bases unmatched to any gene: 6. This CDR3 contains 17 residues. The germline gives CDR1 LGHNA, CDR2 YNFKEQ. The CDR3 loop reads CASSQATSGRALDTQYF. The CDR3 nucleotides read TGTGCCAGCAGCCAAGCTACTAGCGGGAGGGCCCTAGATACGCAGTATTTT.

The chain recombines TRBV6-5 with TRBJ1-3; D unresolved. Germline lookup yields CDR1 MNHEY and CDR2 SVGAGI. The germline V and J ends were trimmed by 0 bases and 0 bases, with 6 bases remaining between them. The CDR3 sequence is 15 residues long. CDR3 protein: CASSYSRFSGNTIYF. The CDR3 DNA sequence: TGTGCCAGCAGTTACTCTCGATTCTCTGGAAACACCATATATTTT.